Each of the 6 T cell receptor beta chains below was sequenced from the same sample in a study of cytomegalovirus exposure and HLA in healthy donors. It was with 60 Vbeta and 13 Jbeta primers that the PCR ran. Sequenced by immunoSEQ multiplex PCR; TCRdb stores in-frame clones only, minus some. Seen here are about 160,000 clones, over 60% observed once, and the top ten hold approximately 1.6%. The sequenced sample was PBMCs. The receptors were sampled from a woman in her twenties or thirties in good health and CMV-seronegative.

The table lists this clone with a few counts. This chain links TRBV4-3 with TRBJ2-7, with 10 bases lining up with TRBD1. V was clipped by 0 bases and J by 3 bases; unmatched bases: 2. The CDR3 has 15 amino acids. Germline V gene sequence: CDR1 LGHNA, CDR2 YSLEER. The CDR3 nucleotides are TGCGCCAGCAGCCAAGATGGGGACAGGGGCTACGAGCAGTACTTC. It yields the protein CASSQDGDRGYEQYF.

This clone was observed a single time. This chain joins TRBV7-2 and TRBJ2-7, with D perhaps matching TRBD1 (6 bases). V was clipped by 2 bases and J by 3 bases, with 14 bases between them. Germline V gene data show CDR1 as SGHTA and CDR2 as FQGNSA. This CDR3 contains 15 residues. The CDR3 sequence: CASSLSPGQNYEQYF. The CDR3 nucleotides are TGTGCCAGCAGCTTATCCCCGGGACAAAACTACGAGCAGTACTTC.

The CDR3 region has the DNA TGTGCCAGCACCTACAGTGGGAGGAACACTGAAGCTTTCTTT. Its protein is CASTYSGRNTEAFF. The chain recombines TRBV6-1 with TRBJ1-1, with no clear D. The CDR3 consists of 14 residues. CDR1 is MNHNS, CDR2 SASEGT, per germline. Trimming took off 7 bases at V and 1 base at J, with 13 bases between the two ends.

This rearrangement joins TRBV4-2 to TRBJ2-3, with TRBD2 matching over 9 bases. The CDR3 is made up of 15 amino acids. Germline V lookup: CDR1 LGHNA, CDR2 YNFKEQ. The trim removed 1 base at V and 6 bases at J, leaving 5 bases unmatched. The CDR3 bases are TGTGCCAGCAGCCAAGGTAGCGGGAGTAGGGATACGCAGTATTTT. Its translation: CASSQGSGSRDTQYF.

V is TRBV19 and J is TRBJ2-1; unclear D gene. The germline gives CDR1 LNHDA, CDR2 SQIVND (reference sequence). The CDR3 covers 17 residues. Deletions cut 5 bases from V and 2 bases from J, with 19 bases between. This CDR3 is CASSEPLGGLAYNEQFF. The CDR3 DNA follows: TGTGCCAGTAGTGAACCTTTGGGTGGGCTGGCCTACAATGAGCAGTTCTTC.

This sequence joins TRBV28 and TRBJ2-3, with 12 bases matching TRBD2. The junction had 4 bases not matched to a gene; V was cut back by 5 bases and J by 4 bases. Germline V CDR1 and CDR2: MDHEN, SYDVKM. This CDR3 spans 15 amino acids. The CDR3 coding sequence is TGTGCCAGCAGTCCTAGCGGGAGGGACGCAGATACGCAGTATTTT. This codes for CASSPSGRDADTQYF.